The 16 T cell receptor beta chains below were found in one sample sequenced in a study of T cell responses to AZD1222 COVID-19 vaccine. The data were produced by immunoSEQ multiplex PCR, yet TCRdb's version contains in-frame clones alone and is incomplete. The sample includes about 180,000 clones, around 88% of them seen just once. Sequenced here: peripheral blood, sampled 28 days after the second AZD1222 dose. Every receptor here comes from an adult who received the AZD1222 COVID-19 vaccine.

The V gene is TRBV28, the J gene TRBJ2-7; the match to TRBD2 covers 9 bases. V lost 8 bases to trimming and J lost 0 bases; unmatched junction nucleotides: 5. The CDR3 extends over 14 amino acids. Germline loops: CDR1 MDHEN, CDR2 SYDVKM. The CDR3 is CASCLAGPSYEQYF. CDR3 bases: TGTGCCAGCTGCCTAGCGGGGCCCTCCTACGAGCAGTACTTC.

J is TRBJ2-7 and V is TRBV29-1, with 14 bases fitting TRBD2. The CDR3 consists of 15 residues. Per germline, CDR1 SQVTM and CDR2 ANQGSEA. Losses at the gene ends were 7 bases for V and 6 bases for J; bases not matched to a gene: 11. The CDR3 spells CSAGTSGGVLSEQYF. As DNA, the CDR3 is TGCAGCGCAGGGACTAGCGGGGGAGTTCTCTCCGAGCAGTACTTC.

This sequence joins TRBV11-2 and TRBJ2-7; TRBD2 matches at 13 bases. The CDR3 runs 14 residues. CDR1 and CDR2 (germline): SGHAT, FQNNGV. V was clipped by 5 bases and J by 6 bases; unmatched bases: 4. The DNA of the CDR3 is TGTGCCAGCAGCCTCGGGACTAGCGGGGTCGAGCAGTACTTC. It encodes CASSLGTSGVEQYF.

The chain is built from TRBV5-4 and TRBJ1-3; TRBD1 agrees at 8 bases. The CDR3 is 14 amino acids. CDR1 is SGHNT, CDR2 YYREEE, per germline (reference sequence). Losses at the gene ends were 4 bases for V and 2 bases for J; bases not matched to a gene: 2. This CDR3 reads CASSPGQAGNTIYF. DNA of the CDR3: TGTGCCAGCAGCCCGGGACAGGCTGGAAACACCATATATTTT.

The chain uses TRBV6-5 and TRBJ1-1, with 8 positions matching TRBD1. Germline V CDR1 and CDR2: MNHEY, SVGAGI. Trimming cost V 5 bases and J 3 bases; bases outside gene matches: 5. The CDR3 sequence is 14 residues long. CDR3 protein: CASSITQGDTEAFF. The CDR3 DNA follows: TGTGCCAGCAGTATCACACAGGGGGACACTGAAGCTTTCTTT.

The chain has TRBV20-1 and TRBJ2-3; D call uncertain. This CDR3 comprises 13 residues. V lost 3 bases and J 2 bases, leaving 9 bases between the germline ends. CDR1 is DFQATT, CDR2 SNEGSKA, per germline (reference sequence). The CDR3 here is CSASQFYTDTQYF. CDR3 sequence (DNA): TGCAGTGCTAGTCAGTTTTACACAGATACGCAGTATTTT.

V gene TRBV3-1 (or the pseudogene TRBV3-2) combines with J gene TRBJ2-3, with D unresolved. The germline gives CDR1 LGHDT, CDR2 YNNKEL (reference sequence). CDR3 length equals 13 residues. Trimming stripped 4 bases from V and 2 bases from J, with 7 bases between. The CDR3 is CASSLDFTDTQYF. DNA for the CDR3: TGTGCCAGCAGCCTTGACTTCACAGATACGCAGTATTTT.

This chain links TRBV9 with TRBJ1-3; 8 nucleotides align to TRBD1. This CDR3 comprises 16 residues. After removal of 2 bases from V and 3 bases from J, the junction contained 7 bases not matched to a gene. Germline V gene data show CDR1 as SGDLS and CDR2 as YYNGEE. This chain's CDR3 is CASSVTGGGGGNTIYF. The CDR3 DNA is TGTGCCAGCAGCGTTACAGGGGGTGGTGGTGGAAACACCATATATTTT. Full variable domain (rest looked up from reference TRBV9 and TRBJ1-3): DSGVTQTPKHLITATGQRVTLRCSPRSGDLSVYWYQQSLDQGLQFLIQYYNGEERAKGNILERFSAQQFPDLHSELNLSSLELGDSALYFCASSVTGGGGGNTIYFGEGSWLTVV.

This sequence joins TRBV11-1 and TRBJ2-7; D ambiguous. Trimming pared 1 base from V and 7 bases from J, leaving 14 bases between. The CDR3 runs 14 residues. Germline V gene sequence: CDR1 SGHAT, CDR2 FQDESV (reference sequence). The CDR3 DNA is TGTGCCAGCAGCTTAGGACGGCAGACCTCTGAGCAGTACTTC. Translating gives CASSLGRQTSEQYF.

J is TRBJ1-3 and V is TRBV29-1; D is ambiguous. V dropped 3 bases and J dropped 3 bases, with 9 bases sitting between them. The germline V gene encodes CDR1 SQVTM and CDR2 ANQGSEA. The CDR3 runs 13 residues. CDR3 residues: CSVETRNGNTIYF. In DNA, the CDR3 is TGCAGCGTTGAGACAAGGAATGGAAACACCATATATTTT.

The chain combines TRBV4-1 with TRBJ1-4; TRBD1 agrees at 7 bases. This CDR3 spans 15 amino acids. Germline CDR1 and CDR2: MGHRA and YSYEKL. V lost 4 bases to trimming and J lost 8 bases; unmatched junction nucleotides: 10. As DNA, the CDR3 is TGCGCCAGCAGCCTAGACCCAGGGGGGGAAGAAAAACTGTTTTTT. Translating gives CASSLDPGGEEKLFF.

This chain joins TRBV5-1 and TRBJ1-2, with D unresolved. The germline V gene has CDR1 SGHRS and CDR2 YFSETQ. The CDR3 spans 12 residues. Trimming shortened V by 0 bases and J by 6 bases, and 6 bases separated the two germline ends. The DNA of the CDR3 is TGCGCCAGCAGCTTGGACCTCGATGGCTACACCTTC. Its translation: CASSLDLDGYTF. Supplemented by reference TRBV5-1 and TRBJ1-2, the full variable domain reads KAGVTQTPRYLIKTRGQQVTLSCSPISGHRSVSWYQQTPGQGLQFLFEYFSETQRNKGNFPGRFSGRQFSNSRSEMNVSTLELGDSALYLCASSLDLDGYTFGSGTRLTVV.

The chain carries TRBV19 and TRBJ1-1; TRBD1 is a possible D gene (5 bases). Germline V gene sequence: CDR1 LNHDA, CDR2 SQIVND (reference sequence). Trimming removed 4 bases at V and 1 base at J, with 16 bases between. The CDR3 consists of 16 residues. CDR3 sequence reads: CASSNRLGGPNTEAFF. CDR3 coding DNA: TGTGCCAGTAGTAATCGGCTCGGGGGACCGAACACTGAAGCTTTCTTT.

This sequence joins TRBV2 and TRBJ2-7; D possibly corresponds to TRBD1 (7 bases). Germline V gene sequence: CDR1 SNHLY, CDR2 FYNNEI. With 7 bases removed from V and 2 bases from J, the gap between germline ends came to 18 bases. This CDR3 is built from 15 residues. CDR3 residues: CASKEAGQLAYEQYF. CDR3 in DNA: TGTGCCAGCAAAGAGGCGGGACAGCTAGCCTACGAGCAGTACTTC.

This chain links TRBV12-3 or TRBV12-4 with TRBJ1-5; D is unresolved. This CDR3 spans 13 amino acids. Trimming left V 3 bases short and J 4 bases short, with 7 bases between. The chain's CDR3 is CASSFEGNQPQHF. The CDR3 bases are TGTGCCAGCAGTTTCGAAGGGAATCAGCCCCAGCATTTT.

The chain is built from TRBV28 and TRBJ1-5, with D perhaps matching TRBD1 (5 bases). The germline CDR1 and CDR2 sequences are MDHEN and SYDVKM. The V end lost 2 bases, the J end lost 0 bases, and 8 bases lay between the germline ends. The CDR3 is made up of 15 amino acids. Written as DNA, the CDR3 is TGTGCCAGCAGTTTAATTCAGGGTAGCAATCAGCCCCAGCATTTT. Translating it yields CASSLIQGSNQPQHF.